The source of this T cell receptor (beta chain) is a study of preoperative IRX-2 immunotherapy in early breast cancer (dated by TCRdb to about 2019). Comments on this clone: What antigen it recognizes has not been identified. Base-call qualities are not available, and no considerably larger clone is one nucleotide away.

The intended sense of this specimen's treatment or condition label: preoperative locoregional IRX-2 cytokine immunotherapy. The samples were obtained from a phase Ib study that tested preoperative, locoregional IRX-2 cytokine immunotherapy designed to prime immune responses. The donors were early-stage breast cancer patients who were given IRX-2 prior to surgery. Libraries came from the immunoSEQ multiplex PCR assay. TCRdb provides this immuneACCESS table in a form limited to in-frame rearrangements. Some clones are lacking; in checked studies, under half of them reflect an unresolved V gene, and why the rest are absent is not known. Within this sample are about 98,000 clones, with 86% of them counted one time only. Jointly, the top ten make up roughly 1.9% of the sample. The germline V gene (reference sequence) specifies LNHDA as CDR1 and SQIVND as CDR2. Relative to germline, V is 6 bases shorter and J is 4 bases shorter, with 20 bases between their ends. Taken from cysteine to phenylalanine, the CDR3 has 16 residues. Only CDR3 DNA is held: 48 bases, read in frame from base 1.

The receptor was derived from a human donor with breast cancer. This chain joins TRBV19 to TRBJ2-3, with TRBD2 as a weak D call on 7 bases. This sample comprised tumor tissue, obtained after IRX-2 immunotherapy. In nucleotides, the sequence is TGTGCCAGTAGACGAAACAGGGCAGGGAGGGCAGATACGCAGTATTTT. It codes for CASRRNRAGRADTQYF.